These T cell receptor beta chains were read from a single sample in a study of identifying expanded T cells in peripheral blood. Data came from immunoSEQ multiplex PCR; TCRdb stores just in-frame clones and leaves some out. The sample includes roughly 130,000 clones, about 86% of them seen just once. Material for sequencing was blood. These receptors were collected from a person aged 18 to 75 in good health. The CDR3 runs from the conserved cysteine through the conserved F or W. The D gene is left open where the match is weak. For some rows the clone size is stated as once, few or many, or as a class when expanded; others skip it.

V gene	J gene	clone size	D gene	CDR3 protein	CDR3 DNA
TRBV6-5	TRBJ2-7	NA	TRBD1	CASRLGQGFNYEQYF	TGTGCCAGCAGACTCGGACAGGGGTTTAACTACGAGCAGTACTTC
TRBV11-2	TRBJ2-7	NA	NA	CASSLVGAGGEQYF	TGTGCCAGCAGCTTAGTGGGGGCAGGGGGGGAGCAGTACTTC
TRBV28	TRBJ1-5	NA	NA	CASSPPTQRQPQHF	TGTGCCAGCAGCCCTCCCACACAAAGACAGCCCCAGCATTTT
TRBV5-1	TRBJ2-7	few	TRBD2	CASSPSGSGYEQYF	TGCGCCAGCAGCCCAAGCGGGAGTGGCTACGAGCAGTACTTC
TRBV7-2	TRBJ2-2	NA	TRBD1	CASSRGGILRELFF	TGTGCCAGCAGCAGAGGGGGCATACTAAGGGAGCTGTTTTTT
TRBV30	TRBJ2-7	NA	NA	CAWSRGYEQYF	TGTGCCTGGTCCCGAGGGTACGAGCAGTACTTC
TRBV5-1	TRBJ1-1	NA	NA	CASSLMDTPSAEAFF	TGCGCCAGCAGCTTAATGGACACCCCGAGTGCTGAAGCTTTCTTT
TRBV27	TRBJ1-6	NA	NA	CASTSRGFGFSPLHF	TGTGCCAGCACCTCGAGGGGTTTCGGGTTTTCACCCCTCCACTTT
TRBV9	TRBJ1-3	NA	NA	CASSSPGGGSGNTIYF	TGTGCCAGCAGCTCCCCGGGGGGGGGCTCTGGAAACACCATATATTTT
TRBV14	TRBJ2-7	NA	TRBD1	CASSQVSMDRSYEQYF	TGTGCCAGCAGCCAAGTGTCGATGGACAGGTCCTACGAGCAGTACTTC
TRBV15	TRBJ2-5	NA	NA	CATSRGEPQETQYF	TGTGCCACCAGCAGAGGGGAACCCCAAGAGACCCAGTACTTC
TRBV5-1	TRBJ2-7	few	NA	CASSWRTGDYEQYF	TGCGCCAGCAGCTGGCGGACGGGGGACTACGAGCAGTACTTC
TRBV6-6	TRBJ1-1	few	TRBD1	CASTLEDREPFF	TGTGCCAGCACCTTGGAGGACAGGGAACCTTTCTTT
TRBV7-7	TRBJ2-3	NA	TRBD2	CASSIGLAGGTDTQYF	TGTGCCAGCAGCATAGGACTAGCGGGAGGCACAGATACGCAGTATTTT
TRBV7-3	TRBJ2-7	NA	TRBD1	CASSIDRVQAQYF	TGTGCCAGCAGCATCGACAGGGTTCAGGCGCAGTACTTC
TRBV12-5	TRBJ2-1	few	NA	CASGFLSGLWDSHSYNEQFF	TGTGCTAGTGGTTTCTTATCTGGCCTCTGGGACTCGCACTCCTACAATGAGCAGTTCTTC
TRBV2	TRBJ2-1	NA	NA	CASSERRAYNEQFF	TGTGCCAGCAGTGAACGGAGGGCCTACAATGAGCAGTTCTTC
TRBV28	TRBJ2-7	NA	TRBD1	CASSFKHRGRDYEQYF	TGTGCCAGCAGTTTCAAGCACAGGGGGCGAGACTACGAGCAGTACTTC
TRBV7-7	TRBJ2-7	NA	NA	CASSPGQTYEQYF	TGTGCCAGCAGCCCGGGACAAACCTACGAGCAGTACTTC
TRBV7-9	TRBJ2-4	NA	NA	CASSLGVAQNIQYF	TGTGCCAGCAGCTTAGGAGTGGCCCAGAACATTCAGTACTTC
TRBV19	TRBJ1-5	NA	TRBD1	CATTRGANGNQPQHF	TGTGCCACCACCAGGGGGGCGAATGGCAATCAGCCCCAGCATTTT
TRBV10-2	TRBJ2-1	NA	NA	CASSVTSSYNEQFF	TGCGCCAGCAGTGTCACGAGCTCCTACAATGAGCAGTTCTTC
TRBV2	TRBJ1-1	NA	NA	CASIPGRGNTEAFF	TGTGCCAGCATCCCTGGTAGAGGAAACACTGAAGCTTTCTTT
TRBV6-5	TRBJ1-1	NA	TRBD1	CASTRDSEAFF	TGTGCCAGCACCAGGGACAGTGAAGCTTTCTTT
TRBV4-1	TRBJ1-2	many	NA	CASSQLREANYGYTF	TGCGCCAGCAGCCAGTTAAGGGAGGCTAACTATGGCTACACCTTC
TRBV28	TRBJ2-5	NA	TRBD1	CASSSYLTGQKETQYF	TGTGCCAGCAGTTCATATCTCACGGGACAGAAAGAGACCCAGTACTTC
TRBV28	TRBJ2-5	NA	NA	CASSSWGPYQETQYF	TGTGCCAGCAGTTCTTGGGGCCCGTACCAAGAGACCCAGTACTTC
TRBV7-8	TRBJ2-7	NA	NA	CASSVGLVHGSYEQYF	TGTGCCAGCAGCGTCGGACTCGTCCATGGCTCCTACGAGCAGTACTTC
TRBV7-3	TRBJ2-1	NA	NA	CASSLRGDEQFF	TGTGCCAGCAGCTTAAGGGGGGATGAGCAGTTCTTC
TRBV27	TRBJ1-1	NA	NA	CASSPIGRTEAFF	TGTGCCAGCAGCCCCATTGGGAGGACTGAAGCTTTCTTT
TRBV25-1	TRBJ1-3	NA	NA	CASKLGNTIYF	TGTGCCAGCAAACTCGGAAACACCATATATTTT
TRBV7-9	TRBJ2-5	NA	TRBD2	CASSVAGDGQETQYF	TGTGCCAGCAGCGTCGCGGGGGACGGCCAAGAGACCCAGTACTTC
TRBV4-1	TRBJ2-5	NA	NA	CASSQVGFQETQYF	TGCGCCAGCAGCCAAGTGGGGTTCCAAGAGACCCAGTACTTC
TRBV5-1	TRBJ1-1	NA	NA	CASSLFGTENTEAFF	TGCGCCAGCAGCTTGTTTGGGACTGAGAACACTGAAGCTTTCTTT
TRBV13	TRBJ2-1	NA	NA	CASSPSLSQRISSYNEQFF	TGTGCCAGCAGCCCGAGCCTCAGCCAGCGCATCAGCTCCTACAATGAGCAGTTCTTC
TRBV20-1	TRBJ2-7	NA	NA	CSARVGGEQYF	TGCAGTGCTAGAGTAGGAGGGGAGCAGTACTTC
TRBV2	TRBJ1-1	NA	NA	CASSERLGTEAFF	TGTGCCAGCAGTGAACGTCTGGGAACTGAAGCTTTCTTT
TRBV19	TRBJ2-1	NA	TRBD2	CASRPLQRGNEQFF	TGTGCCAGTAGACCCCTCCAGCGGGGGAATGAGCAGTTCTTC
TRBV4-1	TRBJ2-1	NA	NA	CASSQEGRLNEQFF	TGCGCCAGCAGCCAAGAGGGCAGACTGAATGAGCAGTTCTTC
TRBV6-5	TRBJ2-2	NA	NA	CASSYSKGPPTGELFF	TGTGCCAGCAGTTACTCTAAGGGGCCGCCGACCGGGGAGCTGTTTTTT
TRBV30	TRBJ1-5	few	TRBD1	CAWSVGGGESNQPQHF	TGTGCCTGGAGTGTAGGAGGGGGCGAGAGCAATCAGCCCCAGCATTTT
TRBV6-1	TRBJ1-2	NA	TRBD1	CASSELPGGYGYTF	TGTGCCAGCAGTGAGTTGCCAGGGGGGTATGGCTACACCTTC
TRBV28	TRBJ2-2	NA	NA	CASSLVGGSGELFF	TGTGCCAGCAGTTTAGTGGGGGGAAGCGGGGAGCTGTTTTTT
TRBV13	TRBJ2-7	NA	TRBD1	CASSSSGTGDYEQYF	TGTGCCAGCAGCTCGTCCGGGACAGGGGACTACGAGCAGTACTTC
TRBV23-1	TRBJ2-1	NA	NA	CASSLGIDRNPASSYNEQFF	TGCGCCAGCAGTTTGGGCATAGACAGGAACCCCGCTAGCTCCTACAATGAGCAGTTCTTC
TRBV5-6	TRBJ1-1	NA	NA	CASTLRGPTEAFF	TGTGCCAGCACACTCAGGGGTCCCACTGAAGCTTTCTTT
TRBV15	TRBJ2-7	few	NA	CATSRGDTYPYEQYF	TGTGCCACCAGCAGAGGGGACACTTACCCCTACGAGCAGTACTTC
TRBV25-1	TRBJ1-2	NA	TRBD1	CASSEFHRGGNYGYTF	TGTGCCAGCAGTGAATTTCACAGGGGGGGCAACTATGGCTACACCTTC
TRBV5-1	TRBJ2-2	NA	NA	CASRSPGGSNTGELFF	TGCGCCAGCAGGTCCCCCGGGGGTTCAAACACCGGGGAGCTGTTTTTT
TRBV10-1	TRBJ2-3	NA	NA	CASSESKRGRTDTQYF	TGCGCCAGCAGTGAGTCCAAGAGGGGTCGGACAGATACGCAGTATTTT
TRBV19	TRBJ2-7	few	NA	CASSSTDIDEQYF	TGTGCCAGTAGTTCCACCGACATCGACGAGCAGTACTTC
TRBV18	TRBJ1-1	NA	TRBD1	CASSPGQGGQNTEAFF	TGTGCCAGCTCACCCGGACAGGGGGGGCAGAACACTGAAGCTTTCTTT
TRBV5-6	TRBJ1-2	NA	NA	CASTLRTPDGYTF	TGTGCCAGCACCCTCCGGACGCCGGATGGCTACACCTTC
TRBV10-3	TRBJ2-5	NA	TRBD2	CAISESSAGAETQYF	TGTGCCATCAGTGAGTCGTCAGCGGGAGCAGAGACCCAGTACTTC
TRBV7-6	TRBJ2-7	NA	TRBD2	CASSQGASGSYEQYF	TGTGCCAGCAGCCAAGGGGCTAGCGGATCCTACGAGCAGTACTTC
TRBV6-6	TRBJ2-1	NA	TRBD2	CASSQLAGGSDEQFF	TGTGCCAGCAGCCAACTAGCGGGAGGGTCCGATGAGCAGTTCTTC
TRBV14	TRBJ1-1	NA	NA	CASSQDKGDEAFF	TGTGCCAGCAGCCAAGATAAAGGGGACGAAGCTTTCTTT
TRBV19	TRBJ2-1	NA	NA	CASSAGTYNEQFF	TGTGCCAGTAGTGCGGGAACCTACAATGAGCAGTTCTTC
TRBV30	TRBJ1-1	NA	NA	CAWSLGGRTEAFF	TGTGCCTGGAGTCTTGGGGGGAGGACTGAAGCTTTCTTT
TRBV28	TRBJ1-5	few	NA	CASSRGQPQHF	TGTGCCAGCAGTCGAGGCCAGCCCCAGCATTTT